This T cell receptor (beta chain) comes out of a study of T cell repertoires in cytomegalovirus infection. Study-level results: Within the response measured ex vivo, HLA-C-restricted CMV-specific TCR beta clonotypes were dominant.

TCRdb analysed the reads with MiXCR anew, one entry per CDR3 protein. The table shows about 900,000 distinct CDR3 sequences, with roughly 30% occurring only once. Comments on this clonotype: Its specificity is unknown.

V was trimmed by 8 bases and J by 4 bases, leaving 14 bases between them. CDR1 MNHNS and CDR2 SASEGT come from the germline V gene. CDR3 length: 14 residues. This receptor was identified in a human donor in good health (CMV status not recorded). Some clones in this sample may be carry-over from other donors' samples. This chain joins TRBV6-1 and TRBJ1-4; weak D call: TRBD1 (5 bases). The input for sequencing was cultured CD8+ T cells from PBMCs, taken from culture after CMV antigen stimulation. The CDR3 is CASLKQGFNEKLFF. The CDR3 nucleotides are TGTGCCAGCCTGAAGCAGGGCTTTAATGAAAAACTGTTTTTT.